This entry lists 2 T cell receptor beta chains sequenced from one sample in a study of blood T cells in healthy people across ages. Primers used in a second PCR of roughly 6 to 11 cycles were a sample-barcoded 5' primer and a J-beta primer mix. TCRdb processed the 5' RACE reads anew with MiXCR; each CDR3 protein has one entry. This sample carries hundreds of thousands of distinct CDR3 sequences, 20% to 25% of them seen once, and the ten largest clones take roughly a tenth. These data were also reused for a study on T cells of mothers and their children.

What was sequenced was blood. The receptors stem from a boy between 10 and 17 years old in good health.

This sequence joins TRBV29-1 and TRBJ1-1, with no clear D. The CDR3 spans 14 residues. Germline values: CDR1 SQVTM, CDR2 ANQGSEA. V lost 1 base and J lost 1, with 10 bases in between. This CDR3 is CSVEGQLKNTEAFF. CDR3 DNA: TGCAGCGTTGAAGGGCAGCTCAAGAACACTGAAGCTTTCTTT.

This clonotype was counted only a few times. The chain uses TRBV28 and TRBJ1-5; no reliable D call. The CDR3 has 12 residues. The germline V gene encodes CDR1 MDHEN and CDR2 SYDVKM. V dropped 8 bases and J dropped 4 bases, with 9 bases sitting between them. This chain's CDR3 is CASATLNQPQHF. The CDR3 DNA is TGTGCCAGCGCCACCCTTAATCAGCCCCAGCATTTT.